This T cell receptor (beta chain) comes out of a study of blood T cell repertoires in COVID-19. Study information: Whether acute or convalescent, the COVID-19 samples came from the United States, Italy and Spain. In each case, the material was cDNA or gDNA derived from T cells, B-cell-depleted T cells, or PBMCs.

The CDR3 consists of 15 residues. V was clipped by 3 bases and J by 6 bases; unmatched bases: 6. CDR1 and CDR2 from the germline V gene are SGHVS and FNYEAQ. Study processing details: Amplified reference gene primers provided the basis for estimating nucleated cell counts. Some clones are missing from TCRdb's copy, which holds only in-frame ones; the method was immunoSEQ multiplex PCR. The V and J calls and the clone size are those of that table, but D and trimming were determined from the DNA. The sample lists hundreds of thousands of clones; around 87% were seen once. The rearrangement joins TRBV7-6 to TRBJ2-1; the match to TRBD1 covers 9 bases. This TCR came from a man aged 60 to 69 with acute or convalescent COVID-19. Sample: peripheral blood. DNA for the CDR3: TGTGCCAGCAGCTTCGACAGGGGGAGCGTCAATGAGCAGTTCTTC. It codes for CASSFDRGSVNEQFF.